Below are 21 T cell receptor beta chains sequenced from a single sample in a study of T cell repertoires in cytomegalovirus infection. The antigens of these receptors remain unknown. TCRdb re-analysed the reads in MiXCR, keeping a single row per CDR3 protein. The data hold roughly 860,000 distinct CDR3 sequences, with about 31% observed a single time. The starting material was cultured CD8+ T cells from PBMCs, obtained from culture after CMV antigen stimulation. These receptor sequences come from a human donor in good health (CMV status not recorded). Some clones in this sample may be carry-over from other donors' samples.

This clonotype occurred many times. This chain connects TRBV27 to TRBJ1-5; perhaps TRBD1 as D (5 bases). This CDR3 contains 14 residues. The V end was cut by 6 bases, the J end by 0 bases, with 9 bases between. In germline, CDR1 is MNHEY, CDR2 SMNVEV (reference sequence). The DNA for the CDR3 is TGTGCCAGCAGCCCAGGGTATAGCAATCAGCCCCAGCATTTT. It codes for CASSPGYSNQPQHF.

This clonotype was recorded a few times. The gene calls are TRBV5-5 and TRBJ2-7, with 10 positions matching TRBD1. Trimming at V came to 6 bases and at J to 4 bases, leaving 7 bases not matched to a gene. The CDR3 totals 14 residues. Per germline, CDR1 SGHKS and CDR2 YYEKEE (reference sequence). The CDR3 sequence: CASKMDRGFYEQYV. In nucleotides, the CDR3 is TGTGCCAGCAAAATGGACAGGGGGTTTTACGAGCAGTACGTC.

The V gene is TRBV7-6, the J gene TRBJ2-4, with a tentative D call TRBD1 (6 bases). The CDR3 length is 15 residues. V was shortened by 0 bases and J by 8 bases, with 14 bases between the two germline ends. Germline V gene sequence: CDR1 SGHVS, CDR2 FNYEAQ. CDR3 nucleotides: TGTGCCAGCAGCTTAGCGGCTTCCAAGGGGGACATTCAGTACTTC. It translates to CASSLAASKGDIQYF.

In this sample, this clonotype turned up many times. The chain carries TRBV24-1 and TRBJ2-5; D is undetermined. There are 12 residues in the CDR3. Trimming took 3 bases from V and 5 from J, leaving 6 bases between them. The V gene's germline CDR1 is KGHDR and CDR2 SFDVKD. As DNA, the CDR3 is TGTGCCACCAGTGATACATGGGAGACCCAGTACTTC. Protein: CATSDTWETQYF.

The CDR3 loop reads CASSLETGGVETQYF. DNA of the CDR3: TGTGCCAGCAGCTTGGAGACGGGGGGTGTGGAGACCCAGTACTTC. The chain uses TRBV5-6 and TRBJ2-5; 7 nucleotides agree with TRBD2. CDR3 size: 15 residues. V lost 0 bases and J lost 5; bases outside the gene matches: 7. Germline V CDR1 and CDR2: SGHDT, YYEEEE.

This clonotype came up a few times. The chain employs TRBV9 and TRBJ2-5; 7 nucleotides agree with TRBD2. This CDR3 region has 14 residues. Germline loops: CDR1 SGDLS, CDR2 YYNGEE. Trimming removed 6 bases from V and 5 bases from J; junction bases left unmatched: 10. The CDR3 region has the DNA TGTGCCAGCACCGCCCGGGGAGGGTTGGAGACCCAGTACTTC. Translated: CASTARGGLETQYF.

Regarding this clonotype: A much larger clone lies one base from this, so it may be a read error. J is TRBJ2-7 and V is TRBV2; TRBD2 aligns across 7 bases. J lost 6 bases, V lost 1 base, and 3 bases had no gene match. The CDR3 contains 13 residues. Germline-derived CDR1 and CDR2 are SNHLY and FYNNEI. Here the CDR3 reads CASSEGLAGEQYV. The CDR3 DNA follows: TGTGCCAGCAGTGAAGGACTAGCAGGCGAGCAGTACGTC.

In its sample, this clonotype was seen a few times. V and J are TRBV27 and TRBJ2-1; D uncertain. V was trimmed by 10 bases and J by 8 bases, leaving 15 bases between them. This CDR3 is 12 amino acids long. Looked up from germline, CDR1 is MNHEY and CDR2 is SMNVEV (reference sequence). DNA for the CDR3: TGTGCCACGCGGACGCCAACCCATGAGCAGTTCTTC. This translates into CATRTPTHEQFF.

The chain joins TRBV10-2 to TRBJ2-2; 9 nucleotides match TRBD1. CDR3 length: 17 amino acids. Trimming at V came to 4 bases and at J to 5 bases, leaving 11 bases not matched to a gene. Germline lookup yields CDR1 WSHSY and CDR2 SAAADI. This CDR3 is CASSVVGGDRGTGELFF. DNA of the CDR3: TGCGCCAGCAGTGTGGTGGGGGGCGACAGGGGGACCGGGGAGCTGTTTTTT.

This clonotype occurred a few times. The rearrangement joins TRBV19 to TRBJ2-1; 7 nucleotides line up with TRBD2. Germline V gene lookup returns CDR1 LNHDA and CDR2 SQIVND (reference sequence). The V gene end was trimmed by 7 bases and the J gene end by 8 bases; junction bases not matched to a gene: 11. The CDR3 runs 14 residues. CDR3 sequence: CASMGFSGGYEQFF. The CDR3 nucleotides read TGTGCCAGTATGGGGTTTTCCGGGGGGTATGAGCAGTTCTTC.

The table lists this clonotype with a few counts. The chain couples TRBV12-3 or TRBV12-4 to TRBJ2-7; the D is unclear. V lost 7 bases, J lost 7 bases, and 20 bases lay in between. This CDR3 is built from 14 residues. DNA for the CDR3: TGTGCCAGCACCCTCGCCGGGCCCCGTGGAGAGCAGTACTTC. Its protein is CASTLAGPRGEQYF.

This clonotype was seen more than once but under ten times. The chain links TRBV24-1 to TRBJ2-7; D call uncertain. Per the germline V gene, CDR1 is KGHDR and CDR2 is SFDVKD. V was shortened by 3 bases and J by 3 bases, with 14 bases between the two germline ends. The CDR3 is 15 residues long. CDR3 DNA: TGTGCCACCAGTGATCCAAAAAAGGGTTACTACGAGCAGTACTTC. As protein: CATSDPKKGYYEQYF.

This clonotype was seen a handful of times. The chain is built from TRBV20-1 and TRBJ2-7, with TRBD1 identical over 7 bases. The J segment lost 4 bases and the V segment lost 0 bases, leaving 12 bases of the junction unmatched. CDR1 and CDR2 (germline): DFQATT, SNEGSKA (reference sequence). This CDR3 has 16 residues. The CDR3: CSARDLVGQITYEQYF. As DNA, the CDR3 is TGCAGTGCTAGAGATCTCGTGGGACAGATAACTTACGAGCAGTACTTC.

This clonotype has only a few counts. V and J are TRBV6-2 or TRBV6-3 and TRBJ2-7; no clear D. In germline, CDR1 is MNHEY, CDR2 SVGEGT. The CDR3 consists of 13 residues. V was cut by 2 bases and J by 2 bases, with 7 bases left in between. The CDR3 is CASSYGATYEQYV. CDR3 in DNA: TGTGCCAGCAGTTACGGAGCGACCTACGAGCAGTACGTC.

The gene calls are TRBV12-3 or TRBV12-4 and TRBJ1-6, with TRBD1 as a possible D gene (5 bases). The CDR3 consists of 16 residues. V was clipped by 5 bases and J by 0 bases, with 11 bases between them. Here the CDR3 DNA reads TGTGCCAGCAGTCCGCGACAGAGCTCCTATAATTCACCCCTCCACTTT. Amino acid sequence: CASSPRQSSYNSPLHF.

This clonotype was detected a few times. The genes are TRBV12-3 or TRBV12-4 and TRBJ1-2, with unresolved D. V was clipped by 4 bases and J by 2 bases, with 5 bases between them. The CDR3 contains 12 residues. The CDR3 nucleotides read TGTGCCAGCAGTTCCTGGAACTATGGCTACACCTTC. Translated, it gives CASSSWNYGYTF.

Concerning this clonotype: A much larger clonotype is one base distant, so this may be a read error. The chain uses TRBV4-1 and TRBJ2-2, with no clear D. Trimming cost V 3 bases and J 6 bases, with 5 bases left between them. The germline V gene has CDR1 MGHRA and CDR2 YSYEKL. The CDR3 sequence is 12 residues long. The CDR3 region is CASSHWSGELFF. The CDR3, as DNA: TGCGCCAGCAGCCACTGGTCCGGGGAGCTGTTTTTT.

This clonotype was seen a single time. The rearrangement uses TRBV12-3 or TRBV12-4 and TRBJ2-1; perhaps TRBD2 as D (6 bases). V lost 5 bases to trimming and J lost 2 bases, with 13 bases between them. The CDR3 covers 15 residues. The CDR3 sequence: CASSRSGWAYNEQFF. CDR3 in DNA: TGTGCCAGCAGTCGGAGCGGGTGGGCCTACAATGAGCAGTTCTTC.

This clonotype was detected once. A read error may account for a junction end that differs from germline. The chain recombines TRBV10-3 with TRBJ2-7; 7 nucleotides line up with TRBD2. The length of the CDR3 is 14 residues. CDR1 is ENHRY, CDR2 SYGVKD, per germline. CDR3 protein: CAIRAPSGSNEQYF. The CDR3 nucleotides read TGTGCCATCAGGGCCCCTAGCGGCTCCAACGAGCAGTACTTC.

This chain uses TRBV28 with TRBJ1-5; perhaps TRBD1 as D (5 bases). Trimming took off 5 bases at V and 4 bases at J, with 18 bases between the two ends. This CDR3 is built from 16 residues. Germline V lookup: CDR1 MDHEN, CDR2 SYDVKM. The CDR3 DNA sequence: TGTGCCAGCAGTCCCCCCTCTCTTCAGGGAAATCAGCCCCAGCATTTT. Translation gives CASSPPSLQGNQPQHF. Complete variable domain (other parts from reference TRBV28 and TRBJ1-5): DVKVTQSSRYLVKRTGEKVFLECVQDMDHENMFWYRQDPGLGLRLIYFSYDVKMKEKGDIPEGYSVSREKKERFSLILESASTNQTSMYLCASSPPSLQGNQPQHFGDGTRLSIL.

The V call is TRBV27, the J call TRBJ2-2; D gene ambiguous. Germline CDR1 and CDR2: MNHEY and SMNVEV (reference sequence). V lost 8 bases to trimming and J lost 1 base, with 5 bases between them. The CDR3 is made up of 12 amino acids. CDR3 DNA: TGTGCCAGCGGAAAGAACACCGGGGAGCTGTTTTTT. Translated, it gives CASGKNTGELFF.